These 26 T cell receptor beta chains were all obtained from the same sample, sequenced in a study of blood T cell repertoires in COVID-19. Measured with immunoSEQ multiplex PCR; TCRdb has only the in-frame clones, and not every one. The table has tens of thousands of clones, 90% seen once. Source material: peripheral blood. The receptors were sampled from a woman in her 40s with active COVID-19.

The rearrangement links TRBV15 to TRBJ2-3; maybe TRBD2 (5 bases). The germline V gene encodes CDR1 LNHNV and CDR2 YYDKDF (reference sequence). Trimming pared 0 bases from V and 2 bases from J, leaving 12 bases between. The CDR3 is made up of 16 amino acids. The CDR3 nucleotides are TGTGCCACCAGCAGAGATATTACTAGGGTCACAGATACGCAGTATTTT. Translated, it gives CATSRDITRVTDTQYF.

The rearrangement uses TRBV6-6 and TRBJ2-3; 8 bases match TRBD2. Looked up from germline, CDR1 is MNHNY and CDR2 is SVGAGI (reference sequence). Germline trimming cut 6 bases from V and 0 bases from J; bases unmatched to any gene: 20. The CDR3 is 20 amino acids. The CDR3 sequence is CASSARGRIAGQSSTDTQYF. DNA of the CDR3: TGTGCCAGCAGCGCCCGGGGTAGAATAGCGGGGCAAAGTAGCACAGATACGCAGTATTTT.

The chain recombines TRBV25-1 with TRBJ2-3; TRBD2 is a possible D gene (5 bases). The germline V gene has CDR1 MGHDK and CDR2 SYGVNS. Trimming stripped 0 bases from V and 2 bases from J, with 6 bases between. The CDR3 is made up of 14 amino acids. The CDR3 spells CASSEYGDTDTQYF. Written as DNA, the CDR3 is TGTGCCAGCAGTGAATACGGGGACACAGATACGCAGTATTTT.

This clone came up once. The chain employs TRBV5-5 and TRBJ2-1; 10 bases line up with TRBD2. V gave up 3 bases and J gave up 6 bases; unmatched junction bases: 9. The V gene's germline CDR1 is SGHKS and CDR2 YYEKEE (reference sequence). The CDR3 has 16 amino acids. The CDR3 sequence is CASSSLLAGLINEQFF. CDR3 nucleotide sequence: TGTGCCAGCAGCTCGCTACTAGCGGGACTGATCAATGAGCAGTTCTTC.

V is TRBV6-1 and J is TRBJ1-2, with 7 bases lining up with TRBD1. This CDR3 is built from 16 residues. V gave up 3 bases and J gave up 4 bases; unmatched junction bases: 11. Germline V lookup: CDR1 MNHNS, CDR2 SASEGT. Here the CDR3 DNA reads TGTGCCAGCAGTGACCAGGGACAGAAAGCATTCTATGGCTACACCTTC. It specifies CASSDQGQKAFYGYTF.

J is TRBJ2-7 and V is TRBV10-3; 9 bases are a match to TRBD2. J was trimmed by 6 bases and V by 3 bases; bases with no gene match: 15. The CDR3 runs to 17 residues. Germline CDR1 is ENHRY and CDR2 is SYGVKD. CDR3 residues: CAISEGWRGGNFREQYF. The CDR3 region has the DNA TGTGCCATCAGTGAAGGTTGGCGGGGGGGCAATTTTCGCGAGCAGTACTTC.

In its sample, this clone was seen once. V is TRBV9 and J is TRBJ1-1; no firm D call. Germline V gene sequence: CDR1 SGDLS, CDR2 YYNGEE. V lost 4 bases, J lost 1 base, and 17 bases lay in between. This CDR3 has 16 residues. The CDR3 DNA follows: TGTGCCAGCAGCCCCGCATACACAGCCACGAACACTGAAGCTTTCTTT. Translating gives CASSPAYTATNTEAFF.

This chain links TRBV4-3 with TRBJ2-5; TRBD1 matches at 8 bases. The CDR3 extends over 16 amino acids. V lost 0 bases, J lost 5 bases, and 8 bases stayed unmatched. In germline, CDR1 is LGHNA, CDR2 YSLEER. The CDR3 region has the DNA TGCGCCAGCAGCCAAGATGCAGGGGGCCCTGGGGAGACCCAGTACTTC. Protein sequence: CASSQDAGGPGETQYF.

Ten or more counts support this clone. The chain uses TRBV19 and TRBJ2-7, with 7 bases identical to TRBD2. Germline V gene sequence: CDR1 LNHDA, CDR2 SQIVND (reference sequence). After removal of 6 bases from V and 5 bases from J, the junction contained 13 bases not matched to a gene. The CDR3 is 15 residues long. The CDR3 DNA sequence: TGTGCCAGTAGCCCGGGCAGCGGGGTGGTCAACGAGCAGTACTTC. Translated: CASSPGSGVVNEQYF.

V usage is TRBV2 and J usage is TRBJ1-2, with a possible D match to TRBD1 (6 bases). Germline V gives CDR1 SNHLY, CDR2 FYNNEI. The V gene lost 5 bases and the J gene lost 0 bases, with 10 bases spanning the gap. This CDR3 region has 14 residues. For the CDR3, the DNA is TGTGCCAGCAGTCCGGACAGAGCTAACTATGGCTACACCTTC. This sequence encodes CASSPDRANYGYTF.

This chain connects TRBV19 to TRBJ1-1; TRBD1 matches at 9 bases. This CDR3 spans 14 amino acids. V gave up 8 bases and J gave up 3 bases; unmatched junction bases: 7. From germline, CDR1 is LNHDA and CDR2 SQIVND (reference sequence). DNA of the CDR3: TGTGCCAGTCAAGACCGGGACAGGGACACTGAAGCTTTCTTT. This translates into CASQDRDRDTEAFF.

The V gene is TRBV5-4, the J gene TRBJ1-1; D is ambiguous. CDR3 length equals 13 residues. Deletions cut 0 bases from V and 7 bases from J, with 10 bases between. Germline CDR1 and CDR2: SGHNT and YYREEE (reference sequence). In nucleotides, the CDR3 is TGTGCCAGCAGCTTGGTGGCAGGCCTTGAAGCTTTCTTT. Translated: CASSLVAGLEAFF. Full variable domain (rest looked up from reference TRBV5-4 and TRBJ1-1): ETGVTQSPTHLIKTRGQQVTLRCSSQSGHNTVSWYQQALGQGPQFIFQYYREEENGRGNFPPRFSGLQFPNYSSELNVNALELDDSALYLCASSLVAGLEAFFGQGTRLTVV.

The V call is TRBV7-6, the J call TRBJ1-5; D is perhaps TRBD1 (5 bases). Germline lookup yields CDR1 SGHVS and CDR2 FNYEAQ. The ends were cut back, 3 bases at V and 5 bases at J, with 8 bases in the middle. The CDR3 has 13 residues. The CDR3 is CASSFGRDQPQHF. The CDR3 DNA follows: TGTGCCAGCAGCTTTGGCAGGGATCAGCCCCAGCATTTT.

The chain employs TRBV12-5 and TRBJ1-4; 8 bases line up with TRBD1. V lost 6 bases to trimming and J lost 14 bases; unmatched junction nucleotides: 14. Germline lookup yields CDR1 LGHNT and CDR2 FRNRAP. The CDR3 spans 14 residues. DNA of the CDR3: TGTGCTAGTGGCCCGGGACCGGACAGGGAAGACCTGTTTTTT. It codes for CASGPGPDREDLFF. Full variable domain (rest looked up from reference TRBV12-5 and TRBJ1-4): DARVTQTPRHKVTEMGQEVTMRCQPILGHNTVFWYRQTMMQGLELLAYFRNRAPLDDSGMPKDRFSAEMPDATLATLKIQPSEPRDSAVYFCASGPGPDREDLFFGSGTQLSVL.

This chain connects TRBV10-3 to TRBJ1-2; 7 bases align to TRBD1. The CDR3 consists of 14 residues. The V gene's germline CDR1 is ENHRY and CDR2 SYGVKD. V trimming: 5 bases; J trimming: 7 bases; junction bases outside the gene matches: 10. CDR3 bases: TGTGCCATCAGTACAGGGGAAGGTAAACGTGGCTACACCTTC. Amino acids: CAISTGEGKRGYTF.

CDR3 DNA: TGTGCCAGTTCCCGGACAGGCTCTGGGGCCAACGTCCTGACTTTC. This sequence encodes CASSRTGSGANVLTF. The chain uses TRBV19 and TRBJ2-6, with TRBD1 matching over 7 bases. Germline V gene lookup returns CDR1 LNHDA and CDR2 SQIVND (reference sequence). V lost 8 bases and J lost 0; bases outside the gene matches: 4. This CDR3 contains 15 residues.

The CDR3 DNA is TGTGCCAGCAGCTTCCGTGGCGGTAACTATGGCTACACCTTC. Translated, it gives CASSFRGGNYGYTF. This rearrangement joins TRBV11-3 to TRBJ1-2, with D unresolved. This CDR3 is built from 14 residues. CDR1 is SGHNT and CDR2 is YENEEA in the germline V gene. The V gene lost 3 bases and the J gene lost 1 base, with 9 bases spanning the gap.

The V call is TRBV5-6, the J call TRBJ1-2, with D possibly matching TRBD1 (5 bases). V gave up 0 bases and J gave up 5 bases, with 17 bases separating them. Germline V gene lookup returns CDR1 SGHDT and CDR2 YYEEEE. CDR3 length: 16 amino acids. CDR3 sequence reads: CASSLAGREGGYGYTF. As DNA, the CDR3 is TGTGCCAGCAGCTTGGCGGGGCGCGAGGGAGGGTATGGCTACACCTTC.

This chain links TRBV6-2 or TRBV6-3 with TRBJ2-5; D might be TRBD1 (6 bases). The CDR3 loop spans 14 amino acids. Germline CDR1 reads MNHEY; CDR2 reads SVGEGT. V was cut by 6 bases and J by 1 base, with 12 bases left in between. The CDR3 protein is CASSTIQGQETQYF. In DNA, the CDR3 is TGTGCCAGCAGCACAATACAGGGCCAAGAGACCCAGTACTTC.

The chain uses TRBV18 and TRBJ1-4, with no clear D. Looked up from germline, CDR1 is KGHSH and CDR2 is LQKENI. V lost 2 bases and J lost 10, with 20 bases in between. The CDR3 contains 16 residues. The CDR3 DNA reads TGTGCCAGCTCACCATTGGAGACGGCCGCAGGAGGAAAACTGTTTTTT. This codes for CASSPLETAAGGKLFF.

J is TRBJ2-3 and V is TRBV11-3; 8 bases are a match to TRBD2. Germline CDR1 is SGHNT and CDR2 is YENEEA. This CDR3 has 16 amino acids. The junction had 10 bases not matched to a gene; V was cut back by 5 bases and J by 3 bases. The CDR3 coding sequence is TGTGCCAGCAGCCCGCACCCGGGACTAGGAACAGATACGCAGTATTTT. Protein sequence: CASSPHPGLGTDTQYF.

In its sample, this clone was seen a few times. The CDR3 is CASLLGQKNTEAFF. As DNA, the CDR3 is TGTGCCAGCCTATTGGGACAGAAGAACACTGAAGCTTTCTTT. The gene calls are TRBV18 and TRBJ1-1; 7 nucleotides agree with TRBD1. The germline CDR1 and CDR2 sequences are KGHSH and LQKENI. CDR3 length equals 14 residues. J gave up 1 base and V 8 bases, and 7 bases lay outside the gene matches.

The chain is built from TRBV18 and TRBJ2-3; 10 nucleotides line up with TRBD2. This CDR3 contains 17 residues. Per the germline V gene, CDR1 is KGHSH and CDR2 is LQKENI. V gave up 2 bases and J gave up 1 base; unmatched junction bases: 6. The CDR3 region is CASSPAAGGPGTDTQYF. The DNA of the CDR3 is TGTGCCAGCTCACCAGCAGCGGGGGGGCCGGGCACAGATACGCAGTATTTT.

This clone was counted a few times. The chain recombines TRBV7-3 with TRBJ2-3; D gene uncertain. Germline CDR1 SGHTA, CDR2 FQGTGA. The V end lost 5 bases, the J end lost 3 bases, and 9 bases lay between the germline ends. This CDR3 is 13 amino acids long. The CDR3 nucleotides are TGTGCCAGCAGCCTCTTTCGGACAGATACGCAGTATTTT. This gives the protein CASSLFRTDTQYF. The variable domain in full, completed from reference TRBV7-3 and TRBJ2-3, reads GAGVSQTPSNKVTEKGKYVELRCDPISGHTALYWYRQSLGQGPEFLIYFQGTGAADDSGLPNDRFFAVRPEGSVSTLKIQRTERGDSAVYLCASSLFRTDTQYFGPGTRLTVL.

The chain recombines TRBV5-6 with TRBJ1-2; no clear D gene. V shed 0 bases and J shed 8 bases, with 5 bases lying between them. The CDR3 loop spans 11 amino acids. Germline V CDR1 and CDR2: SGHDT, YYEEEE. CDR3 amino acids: CASSLARGYTF. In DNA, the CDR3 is TGTGCCAGCAGCTTGGCCAGAGGCTACACCTTC.

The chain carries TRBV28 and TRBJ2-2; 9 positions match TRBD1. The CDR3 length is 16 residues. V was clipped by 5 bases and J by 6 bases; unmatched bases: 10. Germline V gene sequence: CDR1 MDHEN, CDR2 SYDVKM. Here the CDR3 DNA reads TGTGCCAGCAGTCGAGGACAGGGGCCTTTTCCCGGGGAGCTGTTTTTT. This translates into CASSRGQGPFPGELFF.